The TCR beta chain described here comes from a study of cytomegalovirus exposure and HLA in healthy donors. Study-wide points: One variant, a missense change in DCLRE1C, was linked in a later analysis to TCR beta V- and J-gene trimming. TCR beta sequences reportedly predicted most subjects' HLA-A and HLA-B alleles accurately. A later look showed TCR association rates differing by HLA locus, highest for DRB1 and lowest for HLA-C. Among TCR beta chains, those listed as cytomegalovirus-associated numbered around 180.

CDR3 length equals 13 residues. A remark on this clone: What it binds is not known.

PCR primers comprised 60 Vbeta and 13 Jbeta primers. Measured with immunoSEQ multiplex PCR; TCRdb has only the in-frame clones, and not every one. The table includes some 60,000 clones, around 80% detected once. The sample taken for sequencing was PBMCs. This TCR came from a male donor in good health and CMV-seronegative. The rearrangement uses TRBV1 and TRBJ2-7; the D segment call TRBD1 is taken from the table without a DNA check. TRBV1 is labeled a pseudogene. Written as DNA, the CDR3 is TGCACCACACCGGGACAGGGGAACCACGAGCAGTACTTC. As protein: CTTPGQGNHEQYF.